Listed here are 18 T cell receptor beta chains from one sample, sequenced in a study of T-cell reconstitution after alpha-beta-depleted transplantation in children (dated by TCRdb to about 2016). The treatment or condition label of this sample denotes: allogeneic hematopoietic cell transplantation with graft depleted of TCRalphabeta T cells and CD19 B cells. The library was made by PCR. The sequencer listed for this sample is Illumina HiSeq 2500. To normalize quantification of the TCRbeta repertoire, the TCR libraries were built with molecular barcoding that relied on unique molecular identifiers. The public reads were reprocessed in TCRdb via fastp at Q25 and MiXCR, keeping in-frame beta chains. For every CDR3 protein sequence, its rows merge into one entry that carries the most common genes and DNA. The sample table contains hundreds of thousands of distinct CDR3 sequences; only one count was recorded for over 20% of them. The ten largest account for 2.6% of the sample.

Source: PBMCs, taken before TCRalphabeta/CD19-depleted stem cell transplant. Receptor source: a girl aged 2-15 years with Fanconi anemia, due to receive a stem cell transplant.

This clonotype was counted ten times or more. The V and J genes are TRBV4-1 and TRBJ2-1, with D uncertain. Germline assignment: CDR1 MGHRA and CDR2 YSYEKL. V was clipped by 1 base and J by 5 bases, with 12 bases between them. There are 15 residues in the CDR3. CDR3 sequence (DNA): TGCGCCAGCAGCCAAGTGACGATAGAGGACAATGAGCAGTTCTTC. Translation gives CASSQVTIEDNEQFF.

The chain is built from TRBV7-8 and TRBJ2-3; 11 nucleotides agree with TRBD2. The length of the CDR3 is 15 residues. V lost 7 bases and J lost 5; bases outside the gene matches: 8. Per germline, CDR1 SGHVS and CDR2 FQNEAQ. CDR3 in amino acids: CASILSGRALDTQYF. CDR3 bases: TGTGCCAGCATTCTTAGCGGGAGGGCCTTAGATACGCAGTATTTT.

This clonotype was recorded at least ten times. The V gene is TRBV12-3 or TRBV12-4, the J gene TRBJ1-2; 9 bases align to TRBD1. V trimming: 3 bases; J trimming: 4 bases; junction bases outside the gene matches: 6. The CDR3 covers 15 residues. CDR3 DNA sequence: TGTGCCAGCAGTTTCTCGGGACAGGGAATCTATGGCTACACCTTC. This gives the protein CASSFSGQGIYGYTF.

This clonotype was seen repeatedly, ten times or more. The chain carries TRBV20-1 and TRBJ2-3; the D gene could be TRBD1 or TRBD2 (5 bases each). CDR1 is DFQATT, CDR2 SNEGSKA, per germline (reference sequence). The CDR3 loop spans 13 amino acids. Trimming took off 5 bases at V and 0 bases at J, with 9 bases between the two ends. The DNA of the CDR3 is TGCAGTGCTCGGGGACGAAGCACAGATACGCAGTATTTT. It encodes CSARGRSTDTQYF.

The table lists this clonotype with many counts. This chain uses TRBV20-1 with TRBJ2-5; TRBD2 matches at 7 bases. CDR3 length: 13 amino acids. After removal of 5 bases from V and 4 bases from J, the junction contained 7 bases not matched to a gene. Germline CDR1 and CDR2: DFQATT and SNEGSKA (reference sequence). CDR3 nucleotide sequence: TGCAGTGCTCGCGGGAGCTTGGGAGAGACCCAGTACTTC. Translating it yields CSARGSLGETQYF.

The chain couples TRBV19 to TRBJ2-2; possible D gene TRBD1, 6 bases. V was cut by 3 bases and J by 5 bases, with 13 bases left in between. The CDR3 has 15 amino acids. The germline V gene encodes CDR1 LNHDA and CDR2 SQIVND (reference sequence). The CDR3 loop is CASSMARGWTGELFF. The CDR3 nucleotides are TGTGCCAGTAGTATGGCGAGGGGGTGGACCGGGGAGCTGTTTTTT.

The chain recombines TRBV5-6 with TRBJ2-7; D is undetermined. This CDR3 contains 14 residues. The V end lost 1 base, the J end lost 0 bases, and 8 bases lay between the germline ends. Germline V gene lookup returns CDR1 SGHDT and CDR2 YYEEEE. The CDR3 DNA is TGTGCCAGCAGCTTGCCGGGCGTCTCCTACGAGCAGTACTTC. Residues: CASSLPGVSYEQYF.

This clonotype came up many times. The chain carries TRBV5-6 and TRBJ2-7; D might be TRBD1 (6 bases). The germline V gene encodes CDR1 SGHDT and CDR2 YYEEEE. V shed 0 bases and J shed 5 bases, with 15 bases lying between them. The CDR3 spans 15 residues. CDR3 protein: CASSLGGQGWNEQYF. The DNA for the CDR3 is TGTGCCAGCAGCTTGGGGGGGCAGGGTTGGAACGAGCAGTACTTC.

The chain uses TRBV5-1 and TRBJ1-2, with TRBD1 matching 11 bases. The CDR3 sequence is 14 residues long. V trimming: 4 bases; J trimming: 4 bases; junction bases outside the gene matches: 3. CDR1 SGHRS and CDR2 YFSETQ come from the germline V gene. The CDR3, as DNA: TGCGCCAGCAGCATAGGGACAGGGGGCTATGGCTACACCTTC. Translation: CASSIGTGGYGYTF.

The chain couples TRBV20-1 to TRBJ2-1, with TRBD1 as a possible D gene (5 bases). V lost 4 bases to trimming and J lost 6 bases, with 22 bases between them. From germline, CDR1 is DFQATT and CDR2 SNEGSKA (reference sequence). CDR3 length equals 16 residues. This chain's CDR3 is CSAKGSYSRGLNEQFF. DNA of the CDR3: TGCAGTGCTAAGGGCTCTTATTCAAGGGGCCTCAATGAGCAGTTCTTC.

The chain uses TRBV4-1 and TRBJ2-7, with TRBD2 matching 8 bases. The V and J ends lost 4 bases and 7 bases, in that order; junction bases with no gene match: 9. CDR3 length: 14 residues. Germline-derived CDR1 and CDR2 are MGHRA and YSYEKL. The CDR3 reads CASSPREREREQYF. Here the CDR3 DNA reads TGCGCCAGCAGCCCGAGGGAGCGGGAGAGGGAGCAGTACTTC.

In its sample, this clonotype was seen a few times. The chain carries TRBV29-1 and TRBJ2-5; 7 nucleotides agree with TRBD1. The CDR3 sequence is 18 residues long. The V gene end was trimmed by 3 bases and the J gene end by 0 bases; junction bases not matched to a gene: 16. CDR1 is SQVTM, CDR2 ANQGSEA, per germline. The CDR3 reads CSVERDPAETGYQETQYF. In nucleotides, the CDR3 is TGCAGCGTTGAGAGGGACCCCGCCGAGACAGGGTACCAAGAGACCCAGTACTTC.

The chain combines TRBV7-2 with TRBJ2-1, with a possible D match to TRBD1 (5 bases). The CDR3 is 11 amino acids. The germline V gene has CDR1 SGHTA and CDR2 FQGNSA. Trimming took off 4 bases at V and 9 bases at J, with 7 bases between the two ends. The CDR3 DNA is TGTGCCAGCAGCTACAGGTTTGAGCAGTTCTTC. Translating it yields CASSYRFEQFF.

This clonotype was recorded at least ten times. The CDR3 DNA reads TGTGCCAGTTGTCATACAGGATTCCTATGTTACTTC. Protein sequence: CASCHTGFLCYF. The V call is TRBV27, the J call TRBJ2-7; tentatively, D is TRBD1 (5 bases). V was clipped by 9 bases and J by 13 bases, with 22 bases between them. The CDR3 consists of 12 residues. CDR1 and CDR2 from the germline V gene are MNHEY and SMNVEV (reference sequence).

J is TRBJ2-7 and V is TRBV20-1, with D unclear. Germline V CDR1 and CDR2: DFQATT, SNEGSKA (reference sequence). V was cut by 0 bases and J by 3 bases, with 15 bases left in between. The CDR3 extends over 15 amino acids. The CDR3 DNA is TGCAGTGCTAGAGACAGCGCACCGTCGATCTACGAGCAGTACTTC. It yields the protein CSARDSAPSIYEQYF.

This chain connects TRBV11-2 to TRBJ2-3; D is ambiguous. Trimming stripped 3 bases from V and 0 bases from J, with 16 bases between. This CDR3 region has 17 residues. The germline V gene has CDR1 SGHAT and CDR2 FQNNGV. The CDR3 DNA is TGTGCCAGCAGCTTTTTATCGTATTGGGCGAGCACAGATACGCAGTATTTT. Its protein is CASSFLSYWASTDTQYF. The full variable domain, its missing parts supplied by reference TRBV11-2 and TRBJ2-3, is EAGVAQSPRYKIIEKRQSVAFWCNPISGHATLYWYQQILGQGPKLLIQFQNNGVVDDSQLPKDRFSAERLKGVDSTLKIQPAKLEDSAVYLCASSFLSYWASTDTQYFGPGTRLTVL.

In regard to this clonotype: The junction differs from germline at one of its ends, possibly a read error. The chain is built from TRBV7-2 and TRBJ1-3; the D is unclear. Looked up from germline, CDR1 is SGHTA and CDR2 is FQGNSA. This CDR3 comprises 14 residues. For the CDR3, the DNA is TGTGCCAGCAACTTAGAACCGTCTGGAAACACCATATATTTT. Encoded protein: CASNLEPSGNTIYF.

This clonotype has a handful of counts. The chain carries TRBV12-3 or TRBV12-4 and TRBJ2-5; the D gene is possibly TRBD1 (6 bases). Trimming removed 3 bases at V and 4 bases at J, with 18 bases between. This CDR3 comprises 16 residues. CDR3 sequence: CASSFSGHLRRETQYF. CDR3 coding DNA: TGTGCCAGCAGTTTCTCGGGACACCTGAGGAGAGAGACCCAGTACTTC.